Listed below are T cell receptor beta chains from one sample, sequenced in a study of siplizumab effects on memory and regulatory T cells. The protocol was immunoSEQ multiplex PCR, while the TCRdb copy is restricted to in-frame clones and leaves out a portion. The data hold 90,000 to 120,000 clones, with 94% observed a single time. The sample taken for sequencing was Tregs sorted from blood. These receptor sequences come from a human donor in good health. Each CDR3 is given with its conserved first and last residue. A D gene is named only where the DNA matches it firmly. Expanded clones are given a class, and other clones once, few, many or no size at all.

D gene: NA
clone size: NA
V gene: TRBV20-1
J gene: TRBJ2-5
CDR3 DNA: TGCAGTGCTAGTATAGAGACCCAGTACTTC
CDR3 protein: CSASIETQYF

D gene: NA
clone size: NA
V gene: TRBV7-9
J gene: TRBJ1-1
CDR3 DNA: TGTGCCAGCAGCTCGGGAGAAGTTAGGGGGACTGAAGCTTTCTTT
CDR3 protein: CASSSGEVRGTEAFF

D gene: TRBD1
clone size: NA
V gene: TRBV25-1
J gene: TRBJ2-7
CDR3 DNA: TGTGCCAGCATGGCAGGGGGCTACTACGAGCAGTACTTC
CDR3 protein: CASMAGGYYEQYF

D gene: NA
clone size: NA
V gene: TRBV28
J gene: TRBJ1-5
CDR3 DNA: TGTGCCAGCAGTTTTTCTCTCGGTCAGCCCCAGCATTTT
CDR3 protein: CASSFSLGQPQHF

D gene: NA
clone size: NA
V gene: TRBV7-8
J gene: TRBJ1-3
CDR3 DNA: TGTGCCAGCAGCTTACCCCTCTCTGGAAACACCATATATTTT
CDR3 protein: CASSLPLSGNTIYF

D gene: NA
clone size: NA
V gene: TRBV19
J gene: TRBJ2-6
CDR3 DNA: TGTGCCAGTAGTAGTTACAGGGCTCAGTCCTCTGGGGCCAACGTCCTGACTTTC
CDR3 protein: CASSSYRAQSSGANVLTF

D gene: NA
clone size: NA
V gene: TRBV27
J gene: TRBJ2-7
CDR3 DNA: TGTGCCAGCAGTTTTGCCGGGACCATAACTTACGAGCAGTACTTC
CDR3 protein: CASSFAGTITYEQYF

D gene: TRBD1
clone size: NA
V gene: TRBV28
J gene: TRBJ1-1
CDR3 DNA: TGTGCCAGCAGTTACCAGGGGGCGGCCAGGGCTTTCTTT
CDR3 protein: CASSYQGAARAFF

D gene: TRBD2
clone size: NA
V gene: TRBV11-2
J gene: TRBJ2-3
CDR3 DNA: TGTGCCAGCAGCAGGCTCGGGACTAGCTATTCCGCAGATACGCAGTATTTT
CDR3 protein: CASSRLGTSYSADTQYF

D gene: NA
clone size: NA
V gene: TRBV29-1
J gene: TRBJ2-1
CDR3 DNA: TGCAGCGCCCGTCCTCAGGAATCTGAGCAGTTCTTC
CDR3 protein: CSARPQESEQFF

D gene: NA
clone size: NA
V gene: TRBV20-1
J gene: TRBJ1-1
CDR3 DNA: TGCAGTGCTAGCGTGTTATCTGAAGCTTTCTTT
CDR3 protein: CSASVLSEAFF

D gene: TRBD1
clone size: NA
V gene: TRBV28
J gene: TRBJ2-2
CDR3 DNA: TGTGCCAGCAGTCCCGGGACAGGACTGAACACCGGGGAGCTGTTTTTT
CDR3 protein: CASSPGTGLNTGELFF

D gene: NA
clone size: NA
V gene: TRBV13
J gene: TRBJ1-2
CDR3 DNA: TGTGCCAGCAGCTTAGATCCTTTAAACTATGGCTACACCTTC
CDR3 protein: CASSLDPLNYGYTF

D gene: TRBD1
clone size: few
V gene: TRBV11-2
J gene: TRBJ1-2
CDR3 DNA: TGTGCCAGCAGCTTGGGACAGGTGAATGGCTACACCTTC
CDR3 protein: CASSLGQVNGYTF

D gene: TRBD1
clone size: NA
V gene: TRBV6-5
J gene: TRBJ1-2
CDR3 DNA: TGTGCCAGCAGTCCCTCTTGGACAGGCGGAATTTACACCTTC
CDR3 protein: CASSPSWTGGIYTF

D gene: TRBD2
clone size: NA
V gene: TRBV5-1
J gene: TRBJ2-2
CDR3 DNA: TGCGCCAGCAGCTTGGAACGTCTAGCGGGAGGGCCCGGCACCGGGGAGCTGTTTTTT
CDR3 protein: CASSLERLAGGPGTGELFF

D gene: NA
clone size: once
V gene: TRBV19
J gene: TRBJ2-2
CDR3 DNA: TGTGCCAGTAGTGCAAGACCCCCGAACACCGGGGAGCTGTTTTTT
CDR3 protein: CASSARPPNTGELFF

D gene: NA
clone size: NA
V gene: TRBV28
J gene: TRBJ1-1
CDR3 DNA: TGTGCCAGCATCCGGACAGCCCCCAACGCTGAAGCTTTCTTT
CDR3 protein: CASIRTAPNAEAFF

D gene: NA
clone size: NA
V gene: TRBV5-1
J gene: TRBJ1-2
CDR3 DNA: TGCGCCAGCAGCTTGGGGCAGGGGTTCTATGGCTACACCTTC
CDR3 protein: CASSLGQGFYGYTF

D gene: NA
clone size: NA
V gene: TRBV14
J gene: TRBJ1-4
CDR3 DNA: TGTGCCAGCAGGAGTACTAATGAAAAACTGTTTTTT
CDR3 protein: CASRSTNEKLFF

D gene: TRBD1
clone size: NA
V gene: TRBV27
J gene: TRBJ1-1
CDR3 DNA: TGTGCCAGCAGCGAGAGGGGGCTCCTAGGTATTACTGAAGCTTTCTTT
CDR3 protein: CASSERGLLGITEAFF

D gene: NA
clone size: NA
V gene: TRBV30
J gene: TRBJ2-1
CDR3 DNA: TGTGCCTGGAGTACCTCGGACTACAATGAGCAGTTCTTC
CDR3 protein: CAWSTSDYNEQFF

D gene: NA
clone size: NA
V gene: TRBV5-1
J gene: TRBJ2-3
CDR3 DNA: TGCGCCAGCAGCTTAGGGGGAGTTGTAGATACGCAGTATTTT
CDR3 protein: CASSLGGVVDTQYF

D gene: NA
clone size: NA
V gene: TRBV6-1
J gene: TRBJ1-1
CDR3 DNA: TGTGCCAGCACCATAAGGTTTGGGGAGGCTTTCTTT
CDR3 protein: CASTIRFGEAFF

D gene: NA
clone size: few
V gene: TRBV10-2
J gene: TRBJ2-6
CDR3 DNA: TGCGCCAGCATGTCAGTCCTCTCTGGGGCCAACGTCCTGACTTTC
CDR3 protein: CASMSVLSGANVLTF

D gene: NA
clone size: NA
V gene: TRBV29-1
J gene: TRBJ1-1
CDR3 DNA: TGCAGCGTCACGACAGTTATGAACACTGAAGCTTTCTTT
CDR3 protein: CSVTTVMNTEAFF

D gene: NA
clone size: NA
V gene: TRBV19
J gene: TRBJ1-5
CDR3 DNA: TGTGCCAGTAGTTTCAGGCGGACTGGCAATCAGCCCCAGCATTTT
CDR3 protein: CASSFRRTGNQPQHF

D gene: NA
clone size: NA
V gene: TRBV6-5
J gene: TRBJ2-7
CDR3 DNA: TGTGCCAGGGCAACCCGGGAGTCCAGGTACGAGCAGTACTTC
CDR3 protein: CARATRESRYEQYF

D gene: NA
clone size: NA
V gene: TRBV7-2
J gene: TRBJ2-4
CDR3 DNA: TGTGCCAGCAGCCATGGGGTAGCGGTAGCCAAAAACATTCAGTACTTC
CDR3 protein: CASSHGVAVAKNIQYF

D gene: TRBD1
clone size: NA
V gene: TRBV28
J gene: TRBJ1-6
CDR3 DNA: TGTGCCAGCATAGGACAGGGCAATTCACCCCTCCACTTT
CDR3 protein: CASIGQGNSPLHF

D gene: NA
clone size: NA
V gene: TRBV10-1
J gene: TRBJ2-7
CDR3 DNA: TGCGCCAGCAGTGAGTGGCTCCTTAGGCCCTACGAGCAGTACTTC
CDR3 protein: CASSEWLLRPYEQYF

D gene: NA
clone size: NA
V gene: TRBV18
J gene: TRBJ2-5
CDR3 DNA: TGTGCCAGCTCACCACAGGGGTTTCAAGAGACCCAGTACTTC
CDR3 protein: CASSPQGFQETQYF

D gene: TRBD1
clone size: NA
V gene: TRBV29-1
J gene: TRBJ2-1
CDR3 DNA: TGCAGCGCCTACACAGGGGGCGGTGAGCAGTTCTTC
CDR3 protein: CSAYTGGGEQFF

D gene: NA
clone size: NA
V gene: TRBV18
J gene: TRBJ1-3
CDR3 DNA: TGTGCCAGCTCACCATACTGGGTCGCCTCTGGAAACACCATATATTTT
CDR3 protein: CASSPYWVASGNTIYF

D gene: NA
clone size: few
V gene: TRBV11-2
J gene: TRBJ2-7
CDR3 DNA: TGTGCCAGCAGCTTAGTCCCTAGCTTCGAGCAGTACTTC
CDR3 protein: CASSLVPSFEQYF

D gene: TRBD2
clone size: NA
V gene: TRBV5-1
J gene: TRBJ2-7
CDR3 DNA: TGCGCCAGCAGCTTGGCTCTAGCGGGGTACGAGCAGTACTTC
CDR3 protein: CASSLALAGYEQYF